This entry concerns a single T cell receptor (beta chain). Its antigen remains unidentified. This entry belongs to a study of OX40 agonist ivuxolimab in advanced cancers. Overall study context: The patients got ivuxolimab, which is an agonistic anti-OX40 (CD134) antibody. Partial responses were observed in three patients, of whom one had hepatocellular carcinoma and two had cutaneous melanoma. Study-level points and caveats: Clonal expansion was seen in CD4+ and CD8+ blood T cells by week 6 at 0.1 to 3.0 mg/kg. Normalized expansion of T-cell clones was also low for some nonresponders.

Using immunoSEQ multiplex PCR, the repertoire was profiled, and TCRdb retains in-frame clones only, with some absent. The table lists 65,000 to 85,000 clones, 70% to 90% of them singletons. This CDR3 spans 17 amino acids. Trimming at V came to 3 bases and at J to 0 bases, leaving 8 bases not matched to a gene. The germline V gene encodes CDR1 MNHNS and CDR2 SASEGT. The material was CD4+ or CD8+ T cells sorted from blood, obtained in a trial of the OX40 agonist ivuxolimab. The chain employs TRBV6-1 and TRBJ2-3; TRBD1 matches at 8 bases. This TCR came from an adult with an advanced solid tumor such as melanoma, head and neck, liver or kidney cancer. Written as DNA, the CDR3 is TGTGCCAGCAGTGACCTGGGGGACAGGTTAAGCACAGATACGCAGTATTTT. Its protein is CASSDLGDRLSTDTQYF.